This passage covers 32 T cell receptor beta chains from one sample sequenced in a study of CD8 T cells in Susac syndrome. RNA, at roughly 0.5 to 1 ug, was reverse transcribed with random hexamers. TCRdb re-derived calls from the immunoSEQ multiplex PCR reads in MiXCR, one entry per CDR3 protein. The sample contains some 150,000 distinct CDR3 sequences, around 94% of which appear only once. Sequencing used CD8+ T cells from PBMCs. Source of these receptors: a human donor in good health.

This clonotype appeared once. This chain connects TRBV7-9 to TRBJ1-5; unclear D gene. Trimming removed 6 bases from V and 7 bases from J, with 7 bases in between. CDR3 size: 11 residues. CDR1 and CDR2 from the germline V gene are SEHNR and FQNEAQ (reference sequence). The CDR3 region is CASRQGQPQHF. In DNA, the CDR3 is TGTGCCAGCAGACAAGGGCAGCCCCAGCATTTT.

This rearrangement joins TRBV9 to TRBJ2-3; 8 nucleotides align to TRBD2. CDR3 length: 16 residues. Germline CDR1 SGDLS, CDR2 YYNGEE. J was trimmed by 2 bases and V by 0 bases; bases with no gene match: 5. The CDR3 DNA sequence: TGTGCCAGCAGCGTAGAAACTAGCGGTCTCACAGATACGCAGTATTTT. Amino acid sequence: CASSVETSGLTDTQYF.

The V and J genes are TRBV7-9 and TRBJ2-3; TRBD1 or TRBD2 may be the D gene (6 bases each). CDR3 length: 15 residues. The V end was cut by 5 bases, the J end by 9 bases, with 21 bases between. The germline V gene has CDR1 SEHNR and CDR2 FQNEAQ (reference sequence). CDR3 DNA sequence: TGTGCCAGCAGCCGAGGGCGGGGTAAGGGGGACACGCAGTATTTT. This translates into CASSRGRGKGDTQYF.

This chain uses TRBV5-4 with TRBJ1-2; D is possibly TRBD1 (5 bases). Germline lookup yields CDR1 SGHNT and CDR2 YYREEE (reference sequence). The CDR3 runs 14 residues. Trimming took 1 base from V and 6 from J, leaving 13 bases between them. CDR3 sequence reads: CASSLNIRADGYTF. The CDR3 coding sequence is TGTGCCAGCAGCTTGAATATCAGGGCAGATGGCTACACCTTC.

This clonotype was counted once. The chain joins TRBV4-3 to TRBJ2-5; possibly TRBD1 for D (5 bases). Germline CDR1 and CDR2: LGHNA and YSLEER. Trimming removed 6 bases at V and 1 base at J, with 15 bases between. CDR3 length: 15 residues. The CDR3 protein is CASSSSTGVQETQYF. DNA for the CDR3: TGCGCCAGCAGTTCAAGTACAGGAGTCCAAGAGACCCAGTACTTC.

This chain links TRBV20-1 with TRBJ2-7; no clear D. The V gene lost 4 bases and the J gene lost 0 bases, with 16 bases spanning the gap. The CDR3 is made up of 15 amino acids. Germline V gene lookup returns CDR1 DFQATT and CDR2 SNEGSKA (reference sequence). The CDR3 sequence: CSATSSLFYSYEQYF. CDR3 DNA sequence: TGCAGTGCTACCTCGAGCTTATTCTACTCCTACGAGCAGTACTTC.

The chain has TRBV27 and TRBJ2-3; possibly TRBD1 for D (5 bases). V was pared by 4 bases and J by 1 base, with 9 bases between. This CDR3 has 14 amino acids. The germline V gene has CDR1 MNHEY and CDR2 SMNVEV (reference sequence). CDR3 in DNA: TGTGCCAGCAGTTGGGGCCCACGCACAGATACGCAGTATTTT. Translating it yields CASSWGPRTDTQYF.

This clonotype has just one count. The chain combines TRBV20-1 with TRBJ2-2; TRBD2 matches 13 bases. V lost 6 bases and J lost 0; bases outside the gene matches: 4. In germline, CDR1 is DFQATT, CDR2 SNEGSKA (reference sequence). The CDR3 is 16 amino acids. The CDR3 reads CSASGLAGTNTGELFF. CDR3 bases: TGCAGTGCGTCGGGACTAGCGGGAACGAACACCGGGGAGCTGTTTTTT.

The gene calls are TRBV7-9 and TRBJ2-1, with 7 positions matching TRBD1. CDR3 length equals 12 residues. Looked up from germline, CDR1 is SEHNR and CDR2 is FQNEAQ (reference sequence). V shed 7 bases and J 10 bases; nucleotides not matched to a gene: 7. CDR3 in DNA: TGTGCCAGCACGGACAGGCGACAGGAGCAGTTCTTC. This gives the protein CASTDRRQEQFF.

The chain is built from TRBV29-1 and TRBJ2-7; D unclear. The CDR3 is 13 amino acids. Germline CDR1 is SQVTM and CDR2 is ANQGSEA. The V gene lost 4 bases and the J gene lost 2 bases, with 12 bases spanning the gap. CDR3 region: CSVVGGSTYEQYF. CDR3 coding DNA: TGCAGCGTTGTAGGTGGCAGTACCTACGAGCAGTACTTC.

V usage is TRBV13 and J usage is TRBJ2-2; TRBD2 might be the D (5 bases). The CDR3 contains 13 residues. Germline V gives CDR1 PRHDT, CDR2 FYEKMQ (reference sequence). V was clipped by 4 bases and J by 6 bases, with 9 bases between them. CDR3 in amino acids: CASSSSGPGELFF. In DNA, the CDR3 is TGTGCCAGCAGCTCGAGCGGCCCCGGGGAGCTGTTTTTT.

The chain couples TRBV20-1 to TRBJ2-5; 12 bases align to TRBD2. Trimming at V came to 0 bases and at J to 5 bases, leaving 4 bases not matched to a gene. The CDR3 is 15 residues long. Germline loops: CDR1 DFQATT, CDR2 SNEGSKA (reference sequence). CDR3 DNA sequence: TGCAGTGCTAGAGATTGGCTAGCGGGAGGGGAGACCCAGTACTTC. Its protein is CSARDWLAGGETQYF.

The CDR3 bases are TGTGCCAGCACCCCCCGGACAGGGGGAAATGAGCAGTTCTTC. This codes for CASTPRTGGNEQFF. This chain joins TRBV28 and TRBJ2-1; 10 nucleotides match TRBD1. CDR1 and CDR2 from the germline V gene are MDHEN and SYDVKM. The CDR3 totals 14 residues. Germline trimming cut 7 bases from V and 7 bases from J; bases unmatched to any gene: 7.

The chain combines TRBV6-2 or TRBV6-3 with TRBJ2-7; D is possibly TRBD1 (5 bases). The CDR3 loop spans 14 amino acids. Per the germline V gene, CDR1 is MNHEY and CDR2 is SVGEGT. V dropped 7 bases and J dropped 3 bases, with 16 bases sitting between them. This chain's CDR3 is CASTVGQGIYEQYF. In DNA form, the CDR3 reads TGTGCCAGCACCGTGGGGCAGGGAATCTACGAGCAGTACTTC.

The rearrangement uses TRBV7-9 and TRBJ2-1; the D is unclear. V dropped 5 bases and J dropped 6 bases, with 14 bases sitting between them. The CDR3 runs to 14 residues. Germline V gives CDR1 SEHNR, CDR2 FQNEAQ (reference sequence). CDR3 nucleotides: TGTGCCAGCAGCGCCCCGGGTGGGCTCAATGAGCAGTTCTTC. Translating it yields CASSAPGGLNEQFF.

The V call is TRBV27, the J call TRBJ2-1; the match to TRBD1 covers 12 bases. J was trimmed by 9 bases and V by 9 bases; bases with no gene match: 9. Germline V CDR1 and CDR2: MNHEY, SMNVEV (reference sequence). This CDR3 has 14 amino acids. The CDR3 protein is CASSVGQGAIEQFF. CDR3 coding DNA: TGTGCCAGTAGTGTGGGACAGGGGGCGATTGAGCAGTTCTTC.

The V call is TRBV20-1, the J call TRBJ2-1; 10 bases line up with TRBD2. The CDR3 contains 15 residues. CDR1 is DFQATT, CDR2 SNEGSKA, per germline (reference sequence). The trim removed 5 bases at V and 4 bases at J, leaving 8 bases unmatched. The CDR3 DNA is TGCAGTGCTCCATCCCGGACTAGCGGTTACAATGAGCAGTTCTTC. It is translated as CSAPSRTSGYNEQFF.

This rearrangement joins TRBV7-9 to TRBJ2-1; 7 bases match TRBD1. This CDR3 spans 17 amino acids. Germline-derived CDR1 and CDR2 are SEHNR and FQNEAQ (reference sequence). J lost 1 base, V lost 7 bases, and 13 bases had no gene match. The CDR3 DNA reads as TGTGCCAGCACCCTCAACAGGGGTTCTAGGTCCTACAATGAGCAGTTCTTC. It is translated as CASTLNRGSRSYNEQFF.

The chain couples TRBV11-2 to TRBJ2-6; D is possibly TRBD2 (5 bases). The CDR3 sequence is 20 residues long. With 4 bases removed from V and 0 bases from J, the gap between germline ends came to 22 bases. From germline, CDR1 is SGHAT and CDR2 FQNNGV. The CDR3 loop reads CASSSSRLMETRSGANVLTF. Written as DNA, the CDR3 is TGTGCCAGCAGCTCTTCTCGACTAATGGAGACACGCTCTGGGGCCAACGTCCTGACTTTC.

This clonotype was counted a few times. CDR3 nucleotides: TGTGCCAGCAGTGGCACCTACAATGAGCAGTTCTTC. Protein: CASSGTYNEQFF. J is TRBJ2-1 and V is TRBV12-3 or TRBV12-4; D unclear. V was trimmed by 5 bases and J by 2 bases, leaving 4 bases between them. The CDR3 contains 12 residues.

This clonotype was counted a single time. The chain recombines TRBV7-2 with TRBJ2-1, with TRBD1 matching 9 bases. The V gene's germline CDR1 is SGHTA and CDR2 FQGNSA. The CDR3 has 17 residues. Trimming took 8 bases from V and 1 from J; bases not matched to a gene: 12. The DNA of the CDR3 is TGTGCCAGCTCACTTCGGACAGGGGTTGTATCCTACAATGAGCAGTTCTTC. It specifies CASSLRTGVVSYNEQFF.

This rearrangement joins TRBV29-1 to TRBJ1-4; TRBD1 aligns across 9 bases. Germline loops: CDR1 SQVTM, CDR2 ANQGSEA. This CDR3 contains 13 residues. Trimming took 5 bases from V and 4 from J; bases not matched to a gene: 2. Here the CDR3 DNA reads TGCAGCGTTCGGACAGGGGATAATGAAAAACTGTTTTTT. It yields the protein CSVRTGDNEKLFF.

The CDR3 loop is CASTVVPDTQYF. CDR3 DNA sequence: TGTGCCAGCACCGTAGTACCAGATACGCAGTATTTT. The rearrangement uses TRBV27 and TRBJ2-3, with D uncertain. Trimming left V 7 bases short and J 4 bases short, with 9 bases between. This CDR3 contains 12 residues. Per germline, CDR1 MNHEY and CDR2 SMNVEV (reference sequence).

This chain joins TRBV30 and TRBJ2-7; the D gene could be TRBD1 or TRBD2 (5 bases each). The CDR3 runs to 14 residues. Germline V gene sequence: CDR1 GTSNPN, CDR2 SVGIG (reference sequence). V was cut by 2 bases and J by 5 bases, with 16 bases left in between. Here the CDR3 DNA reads TGTGCCTGGAGTCGGGACGGAGAGCTAAACGAGCAGTACTTC. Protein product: CAWSRDGELNEQYF.

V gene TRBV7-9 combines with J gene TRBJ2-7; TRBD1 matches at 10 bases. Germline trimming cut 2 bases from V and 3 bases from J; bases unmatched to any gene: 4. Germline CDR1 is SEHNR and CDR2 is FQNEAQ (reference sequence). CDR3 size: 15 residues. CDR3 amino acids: CASSLSRTGGYEQYF. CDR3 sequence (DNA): TGTGCCAGCAGCTTATCTCGGACAGGGGGCTACGAGCAGTACTTC.

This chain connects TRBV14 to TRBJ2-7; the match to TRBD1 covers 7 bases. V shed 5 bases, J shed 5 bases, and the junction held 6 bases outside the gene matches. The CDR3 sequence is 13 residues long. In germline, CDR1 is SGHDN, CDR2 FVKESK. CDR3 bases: TGTGCCAGCAGCGCTCAGACAGGGAACGAGCAGTACTTC. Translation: CASSAQTGNEQYF.

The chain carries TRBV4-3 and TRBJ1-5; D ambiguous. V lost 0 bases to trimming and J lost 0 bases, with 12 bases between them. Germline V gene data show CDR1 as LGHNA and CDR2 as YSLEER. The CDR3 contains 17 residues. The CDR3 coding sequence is TGCGCCAGCAGCCAAGATATCAGTGCCGGTAGCAATCAGCCCCAGCATTTT. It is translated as CASSQDISAGSNQPQHF.

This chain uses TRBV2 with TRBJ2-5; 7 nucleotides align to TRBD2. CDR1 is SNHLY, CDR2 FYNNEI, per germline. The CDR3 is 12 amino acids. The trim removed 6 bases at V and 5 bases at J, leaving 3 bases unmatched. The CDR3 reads CASRGGLETQYF. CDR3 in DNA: TGTGCCAGCAGGGGAGGGTTGGAGACCCAGTACTTC. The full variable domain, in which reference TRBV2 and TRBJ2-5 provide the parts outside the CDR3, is EPEVTQTPSHQVTQMGQEVILRCVPISNHLYFYWYRQILGQKVEFLVSFYNNEISEKSEIFDDQFSVERPDGSNFTLKIRSTKLEDSAMYFCASRGGLETQYFGPGTRLLVL.

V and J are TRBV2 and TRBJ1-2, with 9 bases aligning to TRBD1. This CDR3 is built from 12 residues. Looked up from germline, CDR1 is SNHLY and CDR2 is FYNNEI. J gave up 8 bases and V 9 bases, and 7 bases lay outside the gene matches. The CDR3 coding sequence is TGTGCCAGTGAGGGACAGGGAGGAGGCTACACCTTC. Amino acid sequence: CASEGQGGGYTF.

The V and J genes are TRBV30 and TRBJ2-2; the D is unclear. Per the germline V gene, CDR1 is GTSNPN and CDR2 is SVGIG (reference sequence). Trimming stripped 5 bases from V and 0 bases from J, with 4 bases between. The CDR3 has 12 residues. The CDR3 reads CAWDSNTGELFF. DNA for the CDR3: TGTGCCTGGGACTCGAACACCGGGGAGCTGTTTTTT.

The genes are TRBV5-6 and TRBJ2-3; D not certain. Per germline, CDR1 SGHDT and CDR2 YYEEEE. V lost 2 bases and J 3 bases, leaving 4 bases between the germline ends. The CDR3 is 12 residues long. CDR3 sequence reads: CASSFMTDTQYF. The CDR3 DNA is TGTGCCAGCAGCTTCATGACAGATACGCAGTATTTT.

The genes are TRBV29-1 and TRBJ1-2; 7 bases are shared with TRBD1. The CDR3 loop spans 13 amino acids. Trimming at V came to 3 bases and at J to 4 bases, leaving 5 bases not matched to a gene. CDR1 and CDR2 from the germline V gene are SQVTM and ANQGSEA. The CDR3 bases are TGCAGCGTTGATGAGGGGGCTGGCTATGGCTACACCTTC. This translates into CSVDEGAGYGYTF.